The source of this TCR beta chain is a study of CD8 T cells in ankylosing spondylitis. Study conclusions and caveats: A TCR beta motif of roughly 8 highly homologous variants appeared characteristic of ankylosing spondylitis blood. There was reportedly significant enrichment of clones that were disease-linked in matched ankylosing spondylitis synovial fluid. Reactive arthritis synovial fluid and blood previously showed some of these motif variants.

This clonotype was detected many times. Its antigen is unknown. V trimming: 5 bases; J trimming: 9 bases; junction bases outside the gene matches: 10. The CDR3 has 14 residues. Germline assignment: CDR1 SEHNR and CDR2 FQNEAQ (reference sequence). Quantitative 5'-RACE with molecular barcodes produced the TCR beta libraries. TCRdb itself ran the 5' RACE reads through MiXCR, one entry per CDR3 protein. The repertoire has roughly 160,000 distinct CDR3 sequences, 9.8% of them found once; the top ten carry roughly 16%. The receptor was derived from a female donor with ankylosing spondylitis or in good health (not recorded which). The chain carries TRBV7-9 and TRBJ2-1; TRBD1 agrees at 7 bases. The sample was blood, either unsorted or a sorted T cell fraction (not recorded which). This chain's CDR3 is CASSKLDRAREQFF. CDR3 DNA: TGTGCCAGCAGCAAACTCGACAGGGCCCGTGAGCAGTTCTTC.